One sample yielded the 16 T cell receptor beta chains listed below, sequenced in a study of blood T cell repertoires in COVID-19. The protocol was immunoSEQ multiplex PCR, while the TCRdb copy is restricted to in-frame clones and leaves out a portion. This sample has 63,000 or so clones, with around 83% found just once. Material for sequencing was peripheral blood. These receptors were taken from a man between 65 and 85 years old with active COVID-19.

The V and J genes are TRBV30 and TRBJ2-3; D ambiguous. Between the trimmed V and J ends, which lost 3 bases and 0 bases, there was a span of 7 bases. The CDR3 has 13 amino acids. CDR1 GTSNPN and CDR2 SVGIG come from the germline V gene (reference sequence). CDR3 nucleotides: TGTGCCTGGAGAACAGAGAGCACAGATACGCAGTATTTT. Protein sequence: CAWRTESTDTQYF. The whole variable domain, remainder taken from reference TRBV30 and TRBJ2-3, is SQTIHQWPATLVQPVGSPLSLECTVEGTSNPNLYWYRQAAGRGLQLLFYSVGIGQISSEVPQNLSASRPQDRQFILSSKKLLLSDSGFYLCAWRTESTDTQYFGPGTRLTVL.

This clone was seen only once. The chain combines TRBV7-3 with TRBJ1-2; D gene uncertain. The germline CDR1 and CDR2 sequences are SGHTA and FQGTGA. This CDR3 has 15 residues. V lost 5 bases to trimming and J lost 1 base, with 14 bases between them. In DNA, the CDR3 is TGTGCCAGCAGCCCCATGGAGGCTGTTAACTATGGCTACACCTTC. The encoded protein is CASSPMEAVNYGYTF.

A few counts support this clone. The chain uses TRBV30 and TRBJ1-6, with TRBD1 identical over 11 bases. V dropped 3 bases and J dropped 9; count of bases not matched to a gene: 7. Looked up from germline, CDR1 is GTSNPN and CDR2 is SVGIG (reference sequence). This CDR3 comprises 15 residues. CDR3 coding DNA: TGTGCCTGGAGCCGGGGTGGGACAGGGGGTTCACCCCTCCACTTT. Protein product: CAWSRGGTGGSPLHF.

The chain has TRBV24-1 and TRBJ2-3, with 7 bases fitting TRBD2. From germline, CDR1 is KGHDR and CDR2 SFDVKD. The CDR3 consists of 15 residues. V lost 5 bases and J lost 2; bases outside the gene matches: 6. CDR3 nucleotide sequence: TGTGCCACCAGTGGGGAGGGCGGACCCACAGATACGCAGTATTTT. Translation gives CATSGEGGPTDTQYF.

J is TRBJ2-6 and V is TRBV30; TRBD1 is a possible D gene (6 bases). V was trimmed by 2 bases and J by 3 bases, leaving 14 bases between them. CDR3 length: 16 residues. The V gene's germline CDR1 is GTSNPN and CDR2 SVGIG (reference sequence). CDR3 protein: CAWSTLQGVGANVLTF. CDR3 bases: TGTGCCTGGAGTACTCTACAGGGAGTTGGGGCCAACGTCCTGACTTTC.

CDR3 coding DNA: TGCGCCAGCAGCCCCACTAGCGGGAGTGGGTACGAGCAGTACTTC. This sequence encodes CASSPTSGSGYEQYF. This chain links TRBV5-1 with TRBJ2-7; 11 bases are shared with TRBD2. J lost 4 bases, V lost 4 bases, and 7 bases had no gene match. CDR3 length equals 15 residues. Looked up from germline, CDR1 is SGHRS and CDR2 is YFSETQ.

J is TRBJ1-1 and V is TRBV11-1; maybe TRBD1 (6 bases). The V gene lost 5 bases and the J gene lost 1 base, with 14 bases spanning the gap. The CDR3 consists of 15 residues. From germline, CDR1 is SGHAT and CDR2 FQDESV (reference sequence). As DNA, the CDR3 is TGTGCCAGCAGCCCCCGACCGGGACAGAACACTGAAGCTTTCTTT. It codes for CASSPRPGQNTEAFF.

The chain joins TRBV28 to TRBJ2-7; D is ambiguous. V gave up 4 bases and J gave up 0 bases, with 16 bases separating them. CDR3 size: 16 residues. CDR1 MDHEN and CDR2 SYDVKM come from the germline V gene. DNA for the CDR3: TGTGCCAGCAGTTCCCCTGGGCAGGCCAGCTCCTACGAGCAGTACTTC. Its translation is CASSSPGQASSYEQYF.

V and J are TRBV28 and TRBJ2-2, with D maybe TRBD1 (5 bases). Germline CDR1 is MDHEN and CDR2 is SYDVKM. This CDR3 is 13 amino acids long. The V gene lost 2 bases and the J gene lost 4 bases, with 5 bases spanning the gap. CDR3 region: CASSLGATGELFF. Here the CDR3 DNA reads TGTGCCAGCAGTTTAGGGGCCACCGGGGAGCTGTTTTTT.

The chain couples TRBV4-3 to TRBJ2-4; 12 bases map to TRBD2. Per the germline V gene, CDR1 is LGHNA and CDR2 is YSLEER. This CDR3 is built from 15 residues. Trimming removed 1 base from V and 9 bases from J; junction bases left unmatched: 4. Here the CDR3 reads CASSQGLAGVGIQYF. Here the CDR3 DNA reads TGCGCCAGCAGCCAAGGACTAGCGGGAGTGGGCATTCAGTACTTC.

The chain links TRBV19 to TRBJ1-2; tentative D call: TRBD1 (6 bases). CDR1 and CDR2 (germline): LNHDA, SQIVND (reference sequence). The CDR3 runs to 16 residues. V lost 1 base and J lost 3, with 15 bases in between. The CDR3 spells CASSIGEGGRDYGYTF. CDR3 bases: TGTGCCAGTAGTATAGGGGAGGGGGGACGAGACTATGGCTACACCTTC.

This clone was seen once. This chain uses TRBV9 with TRBJ2-5; the match to TRBD1 covers 10 bases. Germline CDR1 and CDR2: SGDLS and YYNGEE. V lost 4 bases and J lost 5; bases outside the gene matches: 8. The CDR3 totals 15 residues. The CDR3 region is CASSYSGTGEETQYF. As DNA, the CDR3 is TGTGCCAGCAGCTACTCCGGGACAGGGGAGGAGACCCAGTACTTC.

There are a few counts of this clone. The chain is built from TRBV3-1 (or the pseudogene TRBV3-2) and TRBJ2-7; TRBD1 might be the D (5 bases). V dropped 4 bases and J dropped 5 bases, with 12 bases sitting between them. The CDR3 loop spans 13 amino acids. From germline, CDR1 is LGHDT and CDR2 YNNKEL (reference sequence). The CDR3 protein is CASSLRQSHEQYF. In DNA form, the CDR3 reads TGTGCCAGCAGCCTCCGACAGTCCCACGAGCAGTACTTC.

The gene calls are TRBV3-1 (or the pseudogene TRBV3-2) and TRBJ2-1; no clear D gene. This CDR3 contains 11 residues. Germline values: CDR1 LGHDT, CDR2 YNNKEL (reference sequence). Trimming removed 1 base at V and 9 bases at J, with 4 bases between. CDR3 DNA sequence: TGTGCCAGCAGCCAAGTCGGTGAGCAGTTCTTC. Its protein is CASSQVGEQFF.

The genes are TRBV7-9 and TRBJ2-5; 11 bases are a match to TRBD2. The germline gives CDR1 SEHNR, CDR2 FQNEAQ (reference sequence). The V and J ends lost 3 bases and 2 bases, in that order; junction bases with no gene match: 8. CDR3 length: 17 amino acids. The chain's CDR3 is CASSLGAGTSGQETQYF. The CDR3 region has the DNA TGTGCCAGCAGCTTGGGGGCCGGGACTAGCGGTCAAGAGACCCAGTACTTC.

The sample holds many counts of this clone. V is TRBV11-2 and J is TRBJ2-7; weak D call: TRBD1 (8 bases). Germline values: CDR1 SGHAT, CDR2 FQNNGV. V was shortened by 4 bases and J by 4 bases, with 14 bases between the two germline ends. The CDR3 has 14 amino acids. CDR3 residues: CASSWGGQVYEQYF. The CDR3 DNA sequence: TGTGCCAGCAGCTGGGGGGGACAGGTGTACGAGCAGTACTTC.